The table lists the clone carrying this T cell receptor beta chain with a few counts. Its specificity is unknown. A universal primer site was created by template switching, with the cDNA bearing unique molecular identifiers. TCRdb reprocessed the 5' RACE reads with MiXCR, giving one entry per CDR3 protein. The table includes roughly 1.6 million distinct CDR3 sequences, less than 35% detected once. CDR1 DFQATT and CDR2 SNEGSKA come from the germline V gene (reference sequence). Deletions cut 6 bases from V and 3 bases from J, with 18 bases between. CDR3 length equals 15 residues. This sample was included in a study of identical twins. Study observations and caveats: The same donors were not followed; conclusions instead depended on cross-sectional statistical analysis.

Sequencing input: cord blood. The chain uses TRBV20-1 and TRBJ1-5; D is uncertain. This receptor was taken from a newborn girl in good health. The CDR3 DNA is TGCAGTGCCGAAACGGGTCTTCCATCCAATCAGCCCCAGCATTTT. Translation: CSAETGLPSNQPQHF.